Shown below are 14 T cell receptor beta chains from a single sample sequenced in a study of vaccination effects on CD4 cells after COVID-19. For these receptors, no antigen is known. ViraFEST expansion of antigen-specific CD4+ T cells with viral peptide pools preceded sequencing. Between days 10 and 11 of culture, CD4+ T cells were separated out. All participants had two doses of either the BNT162b2 or mRNA-1273 vaccine. Libraries were prepared by immunoSEQ multiplex PCR; TCRdb keeps only in-frame clonotypes and omits some of them. The sample records 55,000 to 70,000 clones, roughly 76% being singletons. The sample in question was CD4+ T cells from PBMCs cultured with HCoV-OC43 spike peptides, obtained after COVID-19 vaccination. The subset: HCoV-OC43 spike overlapping peptide pool stimulation. These receptors were collected from a human donor who received a COVID-19 vaccine.

The V gene is TRBV18, the J gene TRBJ2-7, with D unclear. There are 14 residues in the CDR3. V was clipped by 3 bases and J by 0 bases, with 9 bases between them. The V gene's germline CDR1 is KGHSH and CDR2 LQKENI. CDR3 sequence (DNA): TGTGCCAGCTCACCGACGCCCGGCTCCTACGAGCAGTACGTC. Translation: CASSPTPGSYEQYV.

The rearrangement links TRBV5-1 to TRBJ2-1; 8 nucleotides agree with TRBD2. CDR1 is SGHRS and CDR2 is YFSETQ in the germline V gene. Losses at the gene ends were 7 bases for V and 5 bases for J; bases not matched to a gene: 14. The CDR3 contains 16 residues. The chain's CDR3 is CASLGGAGDFNNEQFF. The CDR3 nucleotides read TGCGCCAGCCTTGGGGGAGCGGGGGACTTTAACAATGAGCAGTTCTTC.

The gene calls are TRBV11-2 and TRBJ2-5, with D possibly matching TRBD2 (6 bases). The CDR3 extends over 17 amino acids. Trimming removed 3 bases at V and 2 bases at J, with 19 bases between. Germline lookup yields CDR1 SGHAT and CDR2 FQNNGV. In DNA, the CDR3 is TGTGCCAGCAGCTTCAGTCGAAGGACTACCAGACAAGAGACCCAGTACTTC. Its translation is CASSFSRRTTRQETQYF.

J is TRBJ2-1 and V is TRBV7-2; the D call may be TRBD1 or TRBD2 (6 bases each). Germline values: CDR1 SGHTA, CDR2 FQGNSA. This CDR3 is built from 16 residues. The ends were cut back, 5 bases at V and 7 bases at J, with 21 bases in the middle. CDR3 nucleotide sequence: TGTGCCAGCAGCGCCCAAGGGGGGCTAGCCTTTAATGAGCAGTTCTTC. This translates into CASSAQGGLAFNEQFF.

The V call is TRBV5-1, the J call TRBJ2-2; no reliable D call. The CDR3 consists of 15 residues. Trimming removed 2 bases from V and 1 base from J, with 9 bases in between. CDR1 is SGHRS and CDR2 is YFSETQ in the germline V gene. CDR3 in DNA: TGCGCCAGCAGCTTCAACCCAGAGAACACCGGGGAGCTGTTTTTT. Protein: CASSFNPENTGELFF.

This chain links TRBV19 with TRBJ1-2; D perhaps matches TRBD1 (6 bases). There are 16 residues in the CDR3. Germline CDR1 is LNHDA and CDR2 is SQIVND (reference sequence). V was cut by 4 bases and J by 7 bases, with 22 bases left in between. CDR3 sequence reads: CASSNSRQDGVSGYTF. The CDR3 coding sequence is TGTGCCAGTAGTAATTCCCGACAGGATGGGGTCTCTGGCTACACCTTC.

The chain links TRBV5-5 to TRBJ2-3; TRBD2 might be the D (6 bases). CDR1 SGHKS and CDR2 YYEKEE come from the germline V gene (reference sequence). V was shortened by 1 base and J by 4 bases, with 16 bases between the two germline ends. The CDR3 consists of 16 residues. The CDR3 nucleotides read TGTGCCAGCAGCTTGTCCGGGAGTCTTCGCTCAGATACGCAGTATTTT. This encodes CASSLSGSLRSDTQYF.

This clone was seen a single time. This chain uses TRBV10-1 with TRBJ2-1, with a tentative D call TRBD2 (6 bases). Germline lookup yields CDR1 WNHNN and CDR2 SYGVQD (reference sequence). The CDR3 consists of 15 residues. The ends were cut back, 3 bases at V and 3 bases at J, with 12 bases in the middle. CDR3 sequence (DNA): TGCGCCAGCAGTGACGGGCGGCGGGACTACAATGAGCAGTTCTTC. This codes for CASSDGRRDYNEQFF.

J is TRBJ1-1 and V is TRBV19, with D hard to call. Per the germline V gene, CDR1 is LNHDA and CDR2 is SQIVND (reference sequence). The CDR3 has 14 amino acids. V gave up 3 bases and J gave up 11 bases, with 19 bases separating them. The CDR3: CASSIEVGPGAAFF. Here the CDR3 DNA reads TGTGCCAGTAGTATCGAAGTAGGGCCTGGCGCCGCTTTCTTT.

Only one count was recorded for this clone. The V and J genes are TRBV5-1 and TRBJ2-1; D tentatively fits TRBD1 or TRBD2 (7 bases each). CDR1 is SGHRS and CDR2 is YFSETQ in the germline V gene. The CDR3 extends over 14 amino acids. With 4 bases removed from V and 4 bases from J, the gap between germline ends came to 12 bases. The CDR3 DNA sequence: TGCGCCAGCAGCGGGGGGGACAGTTACAATGAGCAGTTCTTC. Residues: CASSGGDSYNEQFF.

The rearrangement joins TRBV7-9 to TRBJ1-4; D is possibly TRBD1 (6 bases). The V end was cut by 1 base, the J end by 6 bases, with 12 bases between. The CDR3 has 15 residues. Looked up from germline, CDR1 is SEHNR and CDR2 is FQNEAQ (reference sequence). The CDR3 here is CASSLGAGVDEKLFF. DNA for the CDR3: TGTGCCAGCAGCTTAGGGGCAGGGGTGGATGAAAAACTGTTTTTT.

This clone was observed once. The chain uses TRBV4-3 and TRBJ2-7, with D perhaps TRBD2 (6 bases). The CDR3 loop spans 11 amino acids. The V gene lost 4 bases and the J gene lost 7 bases, with 8 bases spanning the gap. Germline-derived CDR1 and CDR2 are LGHNA and YSLEER. This CDR3 reads CASSPRGEQYV. As DNA, the CDR3 is TGCGCCAGCAGCCCACGGGGGGAGCAGTACGTC.

This clone was found once. The chain couples TRBV12-5 to TRBJ1-2; TRBD1 agrees at 7 bases. There are 17 residues in the CDR3. Germline V gives CDR1 LGHNT, CDR2 FRNRAP. The junction had 11 bases not matched to a gene; V was cut back by 0 bases and J by 4 bases. As DNA, the CDR3 is TGTGCTAGTGGTTTGGTACTCGGCCCCAGGGGGTTCTATGGCTACACCTTC. It codes for CASGLVLGPRGFYGYTF.

This chain links TRBV6-5 with TRBJ1-2; D unclear. Germline V gives CDR1 MNHEY, CDR2 SVGAGI. This CDR3 has 16 residues. V was pared by 0 bases and J by 7 bases, with 18 bases between. This chain's CDR3 is CASSYSGNTGSGGYTF. The CDR3 DNA sequence: TGTGCCAGCAGTTACTCGGGAAATACGGGGTCGGGTGGCTACACCTTC.